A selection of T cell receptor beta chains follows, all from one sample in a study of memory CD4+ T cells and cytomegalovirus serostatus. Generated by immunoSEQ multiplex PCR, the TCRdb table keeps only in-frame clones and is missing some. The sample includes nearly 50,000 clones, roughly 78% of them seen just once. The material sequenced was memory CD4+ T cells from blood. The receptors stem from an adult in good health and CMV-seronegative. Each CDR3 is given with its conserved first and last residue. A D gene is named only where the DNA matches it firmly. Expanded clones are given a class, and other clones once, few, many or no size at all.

CASTFSDFTQYF TGTGCCAGCACCTTTTCGGATTTTACGCAGTATTTT . . TRBJ2-3 TRBV7-2
CASSLTGGGYEQYF TGTGCCAGCAGCCTGACAGGGGGCGGTTACGAGCAGTACTTC . TRBD1 TRBJ2-7 TRBV5-4
CATASQVSYEQYF TGTGCCACGGCCTCACAGGTCTCCTACGAGCAGTACTTC . . TRBJ2-7 TRBV28
CASSLPDLGLGNEQYF TGTGCCAGCAGTTTACCCGACCTTGGATTGGGGAACGAGCAGTACTTC once . TRBJ2-7 TRBV28
CASSQGLADPQALYF TGCGCCAGCAGCCAAGGGTTAGCGGATCCTCAGGCGCTGTACTTC . . TRBJ2-7 TRBV4-1
CASSPTTGANTEAFF TGTGCCAGCAGCCCTACGACAGGAGCGAACACTGAAGCTTTCTTT . . TRBJ1-1 TRBV5-6
CASSLASGTDVQGTEAFF TGTGCCAGCAGCTTAGCCTCCGGGACCGACGTCCAGGGCACTGAAGCTTTCTTT . . TRBJ1-1 TRBV11-1
CASSLHPGGGSTDTQYF TGTGCCAGCAGCTTACATCCGGGGGGGGGATCCACAGATACGCAGTATTTT once TRBD2 TRBJ2-3 TRBV11-2
CASSWDSANTGELFF TGTGCCAGCAGTTGGGACAGCGCGAACACCGGGGAGCTGTTTTTT once TRBD1 TRBJ2-2 TRBV6-6
CASSLWAGRADTQYF TGTGCCAGCAGTTTATGGGCGGGGCGGGCAGATACGCAGTATTTT once . TRBJ2-3 TRBV28
CASSQGLTEAFF TGTGCCAGCAGCCAAGGCTTGACTGAAGCTTTCTTT few . TRBJ1-1 TRBV7-9
CAISESAVGYTF TGTGCCATCAGTGAGTCGGCCGTGGGCTACACCTTC . . TRBJ1-2 TRBV10-3
CASTSSGGTDTQYF TGTGCCAGCACCTCCAGCGGGGGCACAGATACGCAGTATTTT . TRBD2 TRBJ2-3 TRBV2
CASSYGLNYGYTF TGTGCCAGCAGTTACGGTTTAAACTATGGCTACACCTTC . . TRBJ1-2 TRBV6-5
CASTTGHYGYTF TGTGCCTCAACAACAGGGCACTATGGCTACACCTTC . . TRBJ1-2 TRBV30
CASSSGDSYSPLHF TGTGCCAGCAGCTCGGGGGACAGTTATTCACCCCTCCACTTT . TRBD1 TRBJ1-6 TRBV5-8
CASRPDRGAYGYTF TGTGCCAGCAGACCGGACAGGGGAGCCTATGGCTACACCTTC once TRBD1 TRBJ1-2 TRBV5-4
CASTPSGVKDTQYF TGTGCCAGCACCCCTAGCGGGGTCAAAGATACGCAGTATTTT . TRBD2 TRBJ2-3 TRBV2
CASSPGHGEKLFF TGTGCCAGCTCACCAGGTCATGGCGAAAAACTGTTTTTT . . TRBJ1-4 TRBV18
CASSSRETYGYTF TGCGCCAGCAGCTCCCGGGAGACCTATGGCTACACCTTC once . TRBJ1-2 TRBV5-1
CASSPRAGPIETQYF TGTGCCAGCAGTCCCCGGGCGGGCCCAATAGAGACCCAGTACTTC . . TRBJ2-5 TRBV27
CASSTGDGGGTDTQYF TGTGCCAGCAGCACCGGGGACGGCGGAGGGACAGATACGCAGTATTTT . . TRBJ2-3 TRBV5-5
CASSPIGSNQPQHF TGTGCCAGCTCACCAATAGGCAGCAATCAGCCCCAGCATTTT . . TRBJ1-5 TRBV18
CASSLTGLGRMEGYEQYF TGTGCCAGCAGCTTAACGGGACTAGGTCGTATGGAAGGGTACGAGCAGTACTTC . TRBD2 TRBJ2-7 TRBV5-5
CASSLFTSGSEQYF TGCGCCAGCAGCTTGTTTACTAGCGGGAGCGAGCAGTACTTC . TRBD2 TRBJ2-7 TRBV5-1
CASSLGVGGNGKETQYF TGTGCCAGCAGCTTAGGGGTCGGGGGTAATGGAAAAGAGACCCAGTACTTC . . TRBJ2-5 TRBV7-9
CASRVAGNTDTQYF TGTGCCAGCAGGGTTGCGGGGAACACAGATACGCAGTATTTT few . TRBJ2-3 TRBV2
CASSPRDTYEQYF TGTGCCAGCAGTCCCCGGGACACCTACGAGCAGTACTTC . . TRBJ2-7 TRBV6-6
CASSSGGRYEQYF TGTGCCAGCAGTTCAGGGGGCCGCTACGAGCAGTACTTC . TRBD1 TRBJ2-7 TRBV28
CASSESSRPDTQYF TGCGCCAGCAGTGAGTCCTCGCGTCCAGATACGCAGTATTTT . . TRBJ2-3 TRBV10-1
CATSREPPDIDEKLFF TGTGCCACCAGCAGAGAACCCCCCGACATAGATGAAAAACTGTTTTTT . . TRBJ1-4 TRBV15
CASQWGYTNTGELFF TGTGCCAGCCAGTGGGGGTACACCAACACCGGGGAGCTGTTTTTT . . TRBJ2-2 TRBV25-1
CAWSTGGELFF TGTGCCTGGAGTACCGGGGGAGAGCTGTTTTTT . . TRBJ2-2 TRBV30
CASSQPDRGHYGYTF TGCGCCAGCAGCCAGCCGGACAGGGGTCACTATGGCTACACCTTC . TRBD1 TRBJ1-2 TRBV4-1
CASRKGADRERVYEQYF TGTGCCAGCAGGAAGGGAGCGGACAGGGAAAGGGTCTACGAGCAGTACTTC once . TRBJ2-7 TRBV21-1
CASSVEGPYNEQFF TGTGCCAGCAGTGTTGAAGGCCCCTACAATGAGCAGTTCTTC . . TRBJ2-1 TRBV6-4
CASSVQGATQYF TGCGCCAGCAGCGTCCAGGGGGCAACGCAGTATTTT . TRBD1 TRBJ2-3 TRBV5-1
CASSLSGPLRHGYTF TGTGCCAGCAGTCTCTCCGGGCCGTTGCGACATGGCTACACCTTC . . TRBJ1-2 TRBV6-1
CASSPGQGYTGELFF TGCGCCAGCAGCCCGGGACAGGGGTACACCGGGGAGCTGTTTTTT . TRBD1 TRBJ2-2 TRBV5-1
CASSFGSGGGDTEAFF TGTGCCAGCAGTTTCGGAAGTGGGGGAGGGGACACTGAAGCTTTCTTT . . TRBJ1-1 TRBV5-4
CASSLRGQGVGETQYF TGTGCCAGCAGCTTAAGGGGACAGGGCGTCGGAGAGACCCAGTACTTC . TRBD1 TRBJ2-5 TRBV11-2
CASAGPSIEKLFF TGTGCCAGCGCGGGACCCTCGATTGAAAAACTGTTTTTT . . TRBJ1-4 TRBV2
CAWRAHRGYTF TGTGCCTGGAGGGCCCATCGCGGCTACACCTTC . . TRBJ1-2 TRBV30
CSARDFYGYTF TGCAGTGCAAGGGACTTCTATGGCTACACCTTC . . TRBJ1-2 TRBV20-1
CASSLGSSDTGELFF TGTGCCAGCAGCTTAGGATCGTCCGACACCGGGGAGCTGTTTTTT . . TRBJ2-2 TRBV11-2